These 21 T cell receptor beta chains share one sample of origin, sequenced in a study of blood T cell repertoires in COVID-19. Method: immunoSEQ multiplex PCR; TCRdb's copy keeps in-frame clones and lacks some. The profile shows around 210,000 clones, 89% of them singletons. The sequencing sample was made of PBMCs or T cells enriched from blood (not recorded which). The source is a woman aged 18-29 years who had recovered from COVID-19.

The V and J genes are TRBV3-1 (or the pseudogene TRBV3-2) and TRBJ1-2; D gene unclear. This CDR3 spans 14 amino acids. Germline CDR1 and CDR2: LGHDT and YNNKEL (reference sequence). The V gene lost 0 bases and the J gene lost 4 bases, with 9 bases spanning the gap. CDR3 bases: TGTGCCAGCAGCCAAGACGGCGGGTTCTATGGCTACACCTTC. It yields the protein CASSQDGGFYGYTF.

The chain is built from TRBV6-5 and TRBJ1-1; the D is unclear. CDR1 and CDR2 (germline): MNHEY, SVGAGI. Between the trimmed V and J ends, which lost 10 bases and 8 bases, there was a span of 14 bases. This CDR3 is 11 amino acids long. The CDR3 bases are TGTGCCATCTTTACGAACATCGAAGCTTTCTTT. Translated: CAIFTNIEAFF.

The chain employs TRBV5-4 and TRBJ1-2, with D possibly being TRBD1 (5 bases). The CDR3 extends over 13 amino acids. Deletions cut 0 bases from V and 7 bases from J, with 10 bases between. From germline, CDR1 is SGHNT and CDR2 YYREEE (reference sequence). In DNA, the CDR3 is TGTGCCAGCAGCTTGGCAGGGTCCCCTGGCTACACCTTC. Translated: CASSLAGSPGYTF.

CDR3 region: CASSPLAGSTDTQYF. In DNA, the CDR3 is TGTGCCAGCAGCCCGTTAGCGGGAAGCACAGATACGCAGTATTTT. This chain uses TRBV9 with TRBJ2-3; 8 nucleotides agree with TRBD2. Germline V gene data show CDR1 as SGDLS and CDR2 as YYNGEE. Losses at the gene ends were 4 bases for V and 0 bases for J; bases not matched to a gene: 4. This CDR3 has 15 amino acids.

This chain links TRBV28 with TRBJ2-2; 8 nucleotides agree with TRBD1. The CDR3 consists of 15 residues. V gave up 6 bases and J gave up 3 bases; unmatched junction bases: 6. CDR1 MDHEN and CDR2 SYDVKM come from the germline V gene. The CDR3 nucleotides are TGTGCCAGCAGGTGGGGGACAGGACACACCGGGGAGCTGTTTTTT. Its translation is CASRWGTGHTGELFF.

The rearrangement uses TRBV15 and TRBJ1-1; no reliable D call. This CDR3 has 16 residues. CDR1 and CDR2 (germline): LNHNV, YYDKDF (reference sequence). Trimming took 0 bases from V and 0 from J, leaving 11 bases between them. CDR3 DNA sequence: TGTGCCACCAGCAGAGATACAGTGGCAGTGAACACTGAAGCTTTCTTT. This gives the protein CATSRDTVAVNTEAFF.

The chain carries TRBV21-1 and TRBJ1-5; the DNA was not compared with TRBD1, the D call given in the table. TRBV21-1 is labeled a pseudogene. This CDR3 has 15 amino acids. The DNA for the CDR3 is TGTGCCAGCAGGCCACAGCGAAGGGGGAATCAGCCCCAGCATTTT. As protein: CASRPQRRGNQPQHF.

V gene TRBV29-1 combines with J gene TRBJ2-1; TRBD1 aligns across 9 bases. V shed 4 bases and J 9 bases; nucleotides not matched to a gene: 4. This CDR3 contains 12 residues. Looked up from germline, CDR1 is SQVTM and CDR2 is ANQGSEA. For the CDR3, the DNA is TGCAGCGTTGCACAGGGGGCAGGTGAGCAGTTCTTC. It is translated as CSVAQGAGEQFF.

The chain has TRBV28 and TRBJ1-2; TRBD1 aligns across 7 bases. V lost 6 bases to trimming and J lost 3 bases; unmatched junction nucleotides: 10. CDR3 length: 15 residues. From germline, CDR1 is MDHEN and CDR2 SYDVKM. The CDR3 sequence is CASSRAGTAYYGYTF. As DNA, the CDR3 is TGTGCCAGCAGCCGGGCCGGGACAGCGTACTATGGCTACACCTTC.

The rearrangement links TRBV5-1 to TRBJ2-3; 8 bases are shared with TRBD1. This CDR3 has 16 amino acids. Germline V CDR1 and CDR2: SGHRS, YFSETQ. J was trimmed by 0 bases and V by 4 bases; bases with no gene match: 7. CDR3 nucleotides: TGCGCCAGCAGCCTAGAAACAGGGGGAAGCACAGATACGCAGTATTTT. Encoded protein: CASSLETGGSTDTQYF. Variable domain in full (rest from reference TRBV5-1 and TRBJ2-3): KAGVTQTPRYLIKTRGQQVTLSCSPISGHRSVSWYQQTPGQGLQFLFEYFSETQRNKGNFPGRFSGRQFSNSRSEMNVSTLELGDSALYLCASSLETGGSTDTQYFGPGTRLTVL.

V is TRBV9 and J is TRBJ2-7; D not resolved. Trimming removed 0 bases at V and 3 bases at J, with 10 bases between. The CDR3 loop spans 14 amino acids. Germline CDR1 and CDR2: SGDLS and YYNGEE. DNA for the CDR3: TGTGCCAGCAGCGTAGCCCCTTTGAGCTACGAGCAGTACTTC. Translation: CASSVAPLSYEQYF.

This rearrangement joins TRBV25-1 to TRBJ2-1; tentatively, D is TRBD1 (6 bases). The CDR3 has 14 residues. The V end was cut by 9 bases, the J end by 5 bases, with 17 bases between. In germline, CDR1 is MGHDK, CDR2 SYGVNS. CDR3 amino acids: CARWTESHHNEQFF. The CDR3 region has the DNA TGTGCCAGATGGACAGAGTCTCATCACAATGAGCAGTTCTTC. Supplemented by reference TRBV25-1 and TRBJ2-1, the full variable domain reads EADIYQTPRYLVIGTGKKITLECSQTMGHDKMYWYQQDPGMELHLIHYSYGVNSTEKGDLSSESTVSRIRTEHFPLTLESARPSHTSQYLCARWTESHHNEQFFGPGTRLTVL.

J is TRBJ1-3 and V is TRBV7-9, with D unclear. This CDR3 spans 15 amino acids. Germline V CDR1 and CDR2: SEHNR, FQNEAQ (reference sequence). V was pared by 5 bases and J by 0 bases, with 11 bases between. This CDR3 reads CASSLQRSSGNTIYF. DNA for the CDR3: TGTGCCAGCAGCCTTCAGCGGAGCTCTGGAAACACCATATATTTT.

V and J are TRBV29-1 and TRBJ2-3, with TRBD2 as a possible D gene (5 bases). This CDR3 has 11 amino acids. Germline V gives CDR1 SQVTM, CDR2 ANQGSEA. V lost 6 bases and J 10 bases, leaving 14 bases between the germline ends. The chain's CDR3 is CSVSPGSPQYF. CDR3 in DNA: TGCAGCGTCTCTCCGGGATCTCCGCAGTATTTT.

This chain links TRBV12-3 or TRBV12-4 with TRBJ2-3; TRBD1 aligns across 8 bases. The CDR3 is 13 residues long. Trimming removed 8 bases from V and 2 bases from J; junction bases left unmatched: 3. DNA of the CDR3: TGTGCCAGCGTGGACAGGGCCACAGATACGCAGTATTTT. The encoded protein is CASVDRATDTQYF.

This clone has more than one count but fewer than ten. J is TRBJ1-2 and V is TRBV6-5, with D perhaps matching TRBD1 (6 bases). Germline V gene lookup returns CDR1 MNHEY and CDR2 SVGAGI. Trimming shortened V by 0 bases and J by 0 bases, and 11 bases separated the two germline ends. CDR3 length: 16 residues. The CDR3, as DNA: TGTGCCAGCAGTTACTCGGGACACCGCGCTAACTATGGCTACACCTTC. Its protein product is CASSYSGHRANYGYTF.

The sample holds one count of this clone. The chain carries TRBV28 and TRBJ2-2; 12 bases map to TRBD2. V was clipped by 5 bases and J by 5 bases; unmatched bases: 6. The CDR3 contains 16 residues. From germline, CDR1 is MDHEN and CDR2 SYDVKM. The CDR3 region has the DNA TGTGCCAGCAGTCCTAGCGGGGGGGCTTATACCGGGGAGCTGTTTTTT. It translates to CASSPSGGAYTGELFF. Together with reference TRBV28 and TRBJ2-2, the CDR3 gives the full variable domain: DVKVTQSSRYLVKRTGEKVFLECVQDMDHENMFWYRQDPGLGLRLIYFSYDVKMKEKGDIPEGYSVSREKKERFSLILESASTNQTSMYLCASSPSGGAYTGELFFGEGSRLTVL.

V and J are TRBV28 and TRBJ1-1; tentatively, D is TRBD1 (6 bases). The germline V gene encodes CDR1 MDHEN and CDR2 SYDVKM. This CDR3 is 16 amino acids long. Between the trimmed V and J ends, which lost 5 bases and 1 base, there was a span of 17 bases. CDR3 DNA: TGTGCCAGCAGTCGTCCCGAGGGGGGGAAGAACACTGAAGCTTTCTTT. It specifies CASSRPEGGKNTEAFF.

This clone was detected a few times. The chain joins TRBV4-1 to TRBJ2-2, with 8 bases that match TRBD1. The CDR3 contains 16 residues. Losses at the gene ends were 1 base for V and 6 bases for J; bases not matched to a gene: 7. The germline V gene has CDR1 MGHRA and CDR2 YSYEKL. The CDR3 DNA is TGCGCCAGCAGCCAAGTGACAGGGGTGAAGCCCGGGGAGCTGTTTTTT. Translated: CASSQVTGVKPGELFF.

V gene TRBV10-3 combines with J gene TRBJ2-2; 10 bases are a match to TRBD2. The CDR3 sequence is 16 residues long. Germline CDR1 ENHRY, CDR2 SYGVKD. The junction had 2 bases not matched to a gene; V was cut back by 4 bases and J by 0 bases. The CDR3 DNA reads TGTGCCATCAGTGCCAGCGGGGGGGCGAACACCGGGGAGCTGTTTTTT. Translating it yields CAISASGGANTGELFF.

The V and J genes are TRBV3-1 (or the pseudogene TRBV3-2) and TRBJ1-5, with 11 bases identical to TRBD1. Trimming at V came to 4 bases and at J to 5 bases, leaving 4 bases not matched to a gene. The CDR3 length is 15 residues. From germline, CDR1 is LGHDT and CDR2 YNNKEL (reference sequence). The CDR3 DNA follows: TGTGCCAGCAGCCGAGGGACAGGGGGTGATCAGCCCCAGCATTTT. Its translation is CASSRGTGGDQPQHF.